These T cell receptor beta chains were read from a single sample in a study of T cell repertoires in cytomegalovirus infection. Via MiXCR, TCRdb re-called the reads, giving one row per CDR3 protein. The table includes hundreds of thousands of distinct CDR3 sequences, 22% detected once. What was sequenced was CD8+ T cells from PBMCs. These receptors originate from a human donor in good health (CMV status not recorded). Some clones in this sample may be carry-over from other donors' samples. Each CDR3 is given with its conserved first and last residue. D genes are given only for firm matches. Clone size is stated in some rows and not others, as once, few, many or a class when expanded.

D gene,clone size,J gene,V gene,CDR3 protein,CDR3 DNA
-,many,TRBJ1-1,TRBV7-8,CASSLGSGGSTEAFF,TGTGCCAGCAGCTTAGGAAGCGGGGGGTCCACTGAAGCTTTCTTT
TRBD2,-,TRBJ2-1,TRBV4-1,CASSHGVGLAGDSYNEQFF,TGCGCCAGCAGCCATGGCGTGGGACTAGCGGGGGACTCCTACAATGAGCAGTTCTTC
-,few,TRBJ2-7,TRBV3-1,CASSQEWGYEQYF,TGTGCCAGCAGCCAAGAGTGGGGCTACGAGCAGTACTTC
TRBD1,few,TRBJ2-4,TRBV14,CASSQDLGTGHVKYF,TGTGCCAGCAGCCAAGATCTCGGGACAGGCCATGTGAAGTACTTC
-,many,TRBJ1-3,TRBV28,CASSLDVAYSGNTIYF,TGTGCCAGCAGTTTGGACGTAGCCTACTCTGGAAACACCATATATTTT
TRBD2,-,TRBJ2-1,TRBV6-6,CASSYYSGGPYNEQFF,TGTGCCAGCAGTTACTATAGCGGGGGGCCCTACAATGAGCAGTTCTTC
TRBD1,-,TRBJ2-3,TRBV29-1,CSVAPILQGTTITDTQYF,TGCAGCGTCGCCCCGATTCTACAGGGGACCACTATCACAGATACGCAGTATTTT
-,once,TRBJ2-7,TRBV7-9,CASSEKTGVSYEQYF,TGTGCCAGCAGCGAAAAGACAGGAGTCTCCTACGAGCAGTACTTC
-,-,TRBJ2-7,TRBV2,CACYLGEQYF,TGTGCCTGTTACCTAGGCGAGCAGTACTTC
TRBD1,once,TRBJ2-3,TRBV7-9,CASSPDRGLWGTQYF,TGTGCCAGCAGCCCGGACAGGGGGTTGTGGGGAACGCAGTATTTT
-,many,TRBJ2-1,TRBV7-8,CASSLALGVYNEQFF,TGTGCCAGCAGCTTAGCGCTGGGGGTGTACAATGAGCAGTTCTTC
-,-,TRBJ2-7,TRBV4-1,CASSHVEGYEQYF,TGCGCCAGCAGCCATGTGGAGGGCTACGAGCAGTACTTC
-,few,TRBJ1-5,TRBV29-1,CSVTEGPNQPQHF,TGCAGCGTTACCGAGGGGCCCAATCAGCCCCAGCATTTT
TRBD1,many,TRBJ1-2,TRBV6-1,CASKRTGGFYGYTF,TGTGCCAGTAAAAGAACAGGGGGGTTCTATGGCTACACCTTC
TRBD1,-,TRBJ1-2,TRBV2,CASSGQGTYGYTF,TGTGCCAGCAGTGGACAGGGGACCTATGGCTACACCTTC
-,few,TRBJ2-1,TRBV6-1,CASSESHYNEQFF,TGTGCCAGCAGTGAAAGCCACTACAATGAGCAGTTCTTC
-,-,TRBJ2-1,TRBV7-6,CASTGAPLTYNEQFF,TGTGCCAGCACCGGCGCCCCTCTGACCTACAATGAGCAGTTCTTC
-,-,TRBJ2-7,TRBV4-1,CASSQGGRYEQYF,TGTGCCAGCAGCCAGGGGGGCCGGTACGAGCAGTACTTC
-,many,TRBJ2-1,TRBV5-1,CASSLEGQTGGTSEQFF,TGCGCCAGCAGCTTGGAGGGGCAAACAGGAGGGACTTCGGAGCAGTTCTTC
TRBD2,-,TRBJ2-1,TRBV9,CASSVVSGGPNEQFF,TGTGCCAGCAGCGTAGTTAGCGGGGGACCCAATGAGCAGTTCTTC
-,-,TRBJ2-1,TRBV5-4,CASSSDSYYNEQFF,TGTGCCAGCAGCTCGGACAGCTACTACAATGAGCAGTTCTTC
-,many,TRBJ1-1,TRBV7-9,CASTHSRGTEAFF,TGTGCCAGCACCCACTCGCGGGGGACTGAAGCTTTCTTT
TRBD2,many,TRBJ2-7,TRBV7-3,CASSPEAGGGYEQYF,TGTGCCAGCAGCCCCGAAGCGGGGGGCGGTTACGAGCAGTACTTC
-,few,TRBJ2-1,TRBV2,CASSGIGNEQFF,TGTGCCAGCAGCGGTATAGGCAATGAGCAGTTCTTC
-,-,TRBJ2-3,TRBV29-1,CSVGTDTQYF,TGCAGCGTGGGAACAGATACGCAGTATTTT
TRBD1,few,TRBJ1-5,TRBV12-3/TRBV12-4,CASSPRQGSNQPQHF,TGTGCCAGCAGTCCCCGACAGGGGTCAAATCAGCCCCAGCATTTT
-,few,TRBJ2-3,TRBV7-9,CASSLGVDSSSTDTQYF,TGTGCCAGCAGCTTAGGAGTCGACAGCTCTAGCACAGATACGCAGTATTTT
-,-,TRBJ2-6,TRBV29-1,CSVEVDTSSGANVLTF,TGCAGCGTTGAAGTGGACACCAGCTCTGGGGCCAACGTCCTGACTTTC
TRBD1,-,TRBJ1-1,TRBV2,CASIPEGALNTEAFF,TGTGCCAGCATCCCAGAGGGGGCCCTGAACACTGAAGCTTTCTTT
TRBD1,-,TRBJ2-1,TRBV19,CVSSIGTGGYNEQFF,TGTGTCAGTAGTATAGGGACAGGGGGATACAATGAGCAGTTCTTC
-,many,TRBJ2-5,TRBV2,CASSEALDLVETQYF,TGTGCCAGCAGTGAAGCGCTAGATTTGGTTGAGACCCAGTACTTC
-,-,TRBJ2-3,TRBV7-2,CASSPDQDTQYF,TGTGCCAGCAGCCCTGACCAGGATACGCAGTATTTT
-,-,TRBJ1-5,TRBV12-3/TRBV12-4,CASSLSGRGQPQHF,TGTGCCAGCAGTTTGTCGGGGAGAGGTCAGCCCCAGCATTTT
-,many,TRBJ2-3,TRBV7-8,CASSLGGTRRLGDTQYF,TGTGCCAGCAGCTTAGGGGGGACCCGCCGACTGGGAGATACGCAGTATTTT
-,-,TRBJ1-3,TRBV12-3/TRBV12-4,CASSLGKGIGGNTIYF,TGTGCCAGCAGTTTAGGGAAGGGGATCGGTGGAAACACCATATATTTT
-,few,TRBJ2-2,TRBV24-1,CATSDFPTGELFF,TGTGCCACCAGTGATTTTCCCACCGGGGAGCTGTTTTTT
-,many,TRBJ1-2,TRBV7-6,CASGGGYGYTF,TGTGCCAGCGGGGGAGGATATGGCTACACCTTC
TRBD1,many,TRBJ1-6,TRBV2,CASSDQGATYNSPLHF,TGTGCCAGCAGTGATCAGGGGGCCACCTATAATTCACCCCTCCACTTT
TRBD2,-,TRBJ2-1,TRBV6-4,CASSATSGAIYNEQFF,TGTGCCAGCAGTGCGACTAGCGGGGCAATATACAATGAGCAGTTCTTC
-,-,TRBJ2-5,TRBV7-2,CASSPPGGRETQYF,TGTGCCAGCAGTCCGCCAGGAGGGCGAGAGACCCAGTACTTC
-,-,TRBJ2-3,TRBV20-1,CSARDIGTDTQYF,TGCAGTGCTAGAGACATCGGCACAGATACGCAGTATTTT
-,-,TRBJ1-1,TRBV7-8,CASSLVPRERTEAFF,TGTGCCAGCAGCTTAGTCCCCAGGGAGCGCACTGAAGCTTTCTTT
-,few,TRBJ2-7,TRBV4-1,CASSPRGTGTYEQYF,TGCGCCAGCAGCCCCAGGGGAACAGGTACCTACGAGCAGTACTTC
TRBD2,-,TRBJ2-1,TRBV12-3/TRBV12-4,CASSTAGTSGGGVFNEQFF,TGTGCCAGCAGCACCGCCGGGACTAGCGGGGGGGGGGTATTCAATGAGCAGTTCTTC
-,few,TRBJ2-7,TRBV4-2,CASSQERDGNSYEQYF,TGTGCCAGCAGCCAAGAAAGGGACGGTAACTCCTACGAGCAGTACTTC
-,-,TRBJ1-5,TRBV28,CASSLPSNQPQHF,TGTGCCAGCAGTTTACCAAGCAATCAGCCCCAGCATTTT
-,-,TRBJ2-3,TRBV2,CASSVWDGVGTDTQYF,TGTGCCAGCAGTGTCTGGGACGGGGTAGGCACAGATACGCAGTATTTT
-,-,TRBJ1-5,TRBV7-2,CASSLAGSFNQPQHF,TGTGCCAGCAGCTTAGCCGGGTCCTTCAATCAGCCCCAGCATTTT
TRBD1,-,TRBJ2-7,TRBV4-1,CASSLSGTGNDEQYF,TGCGCCAGCAGCCTTTCCGGGACAGGGAACGACGAGCAGTACTTC
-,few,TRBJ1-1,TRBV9,CASSRGSMNTEAFF,TGTGCCAGCAGCAGGGGGTCCATGAACACTGAAGCTTTCTTT
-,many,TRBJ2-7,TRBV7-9,CASSRGEYEQYF,TGTGCCAGCAGCCGTGGGGAGTACGAGCAGTACTTC
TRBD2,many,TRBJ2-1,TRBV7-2,CASSSSGGTYNEQFF,TGTGCCAGCAGCTCCAGCGGGGGGACTTACAATGAGCAGTTCTTC
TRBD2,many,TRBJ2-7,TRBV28,CASSWGLAGSYEQYF,TGTGCCAGCAGTTGGGGACTAGCGGGCTCCTACGAGCAGTACTTC
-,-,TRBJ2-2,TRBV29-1,CSVLKGTGELFF,TGCAGCGTTTTGAAGGGGACCGGGGAGCTGTTTTTT
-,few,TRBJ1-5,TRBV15,CATSRARASNQPQHF,TGTGCCACCAGCAGAGCCCGGGCGAGCAATCAGCCCCAGCATTTT
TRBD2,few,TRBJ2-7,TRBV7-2,CASSFGGATYEQYF,TGTGCCAGCAGCTTCGGGGGGGCTACCTACGAGCAGTACTTC
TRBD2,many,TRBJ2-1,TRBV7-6,CASSLVLAGGNNEQFF,TGTGCCAGCAGCTTAGTTCTAGCGGGGGGAAACAATGAGCAGTTCTTC
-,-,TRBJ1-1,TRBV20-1,CSARDPFRRKFTEAFF,TGCAGTGCTAGAGATCCGTTCCGCCGAAAGTTCACTGAAGCTTTCTTT